Below are 27 T cell receptor beta chains sequenced from a single sample in a study of cytomegalovirus exposure and HLA in healthy donors. Sequencing was performed with immunoSEQ multiplex PCR; in TCRdb, only in-frame clones are kept and a portion is missing. This sample yields approximately 160,000 clones, of which 65% to 90% are seen a single time; 2% to 2.5% belongs to the top ten. Sequenced: PBMCs. These receptors all stem from a woman between 18 and 30 years old in good health and CMV-seronegative.

The V call is TRBV21-1, the J call TRBJ1-6. TRBV21-1 is a pseudogene segment. CDR3 length: 15 residues. Written as DNA, the CDR3 is TGTGCCAGCACCCGACGGGTCTCCTATAATTCACCCCTCCACTTT. Translating it yields CASTRRVSYNSPLHF.

The V gene is TRBV7-8, the J gene TRBJ2-7; 10 bases are a match to TRBD2. The germline V gene has CDR1 SGHVS and CDR2 FQNEAQ. The CDR3 runs 15 residues. The V gene end was trimmed by 1 base and the J gene end by 3 bases; junction bases not matched to a gene: 3. CDR3 protein: CASSLGTSGDYEQYF. The CDR3 coding sequence is TGTGCCAGCAGCTTAGGGACTAGCGGTGACTACGAGCAGTACTTC.

V gene TRBV4-2 combines with J gene TRBJ2-1, with 8 bases fitting TRBD2. The CDR3 extends over 17 amino acids. Looked up from germline, CDR1 is LGHNA and CDR2 is YNFKEQ. Unmatched junction bases numbered 5, after V lost 0 bases and J lost 1 base. The CDR3 DNA reads as TGTGCCAGCAGCCAAGAGGCGACTAGCGAGTCCTACAATGAGCAGTTCTTC. Protein sequence: CASSQEATSESYNEQFF.

The chain carries TRBV4-1 and TRBJ1-3; D is unresolved. Between the trimmed V and J ends, which lost 3 bases and 0 bases, there was a span of 12 bases. The CDR3 consists of 16 residues. Germline lookup yields CDR1 MGHRA and CDR2 YSYEKL. CDR3 in amino acids: CASSQSPGPSGNTIYF. CDR3 bases: TGCGCCAGCAGCCAGAGCCCAGGCCCCTCTGGAAACACCATATATTTT.

The rearrangement uses TRBV7-2 and TRBJ2-5; 8 nucleotides match TRBD1. Trimming removed 1 base from V and 4 bases from J; junction bases left unmatched: 2. Germline values: CDR1 SGHTA, CDR2 FQGNSA. The CDR3 is 14 amino acids. CDR3 amino acids: CASSLGTGSETQYF. The CDR3 coding sequence is TGTGCCAGCAGCTTAGGGACAGGGTCAGAGACCCAGTACTTC. The variable domain in full, with the rest retrieved from reference TRBV7-2 and TRBJ2-5, is GAGVSQSPSNKVTEKGKDVELRCDPISGHTALYWYRQSLGQGLEFLIYFQGNSAPDKSGLPSDRFSAERTGGSVSTLTIQRTQQEDSAVYLCASSLGTGSETQYFGPGTRLLVL.

The rearrangement joins TRBV6-5 to TRBJ2-3, with a possible D match to TRBD1 (5 bases). CDR3 length equals 13 residues. CDR1 and CDR2 (germline): MNHEY, SVGAGI. The V gene lost 6 bases and the J gene lost 1 base, with 8 bases spanning the gap. The DNA of the CDR3 is TGTGCCAGCAGGGGGCGCGGCACAGATACGCAGTATTTT. Translated: CASRGRGTDTQYF.

The rearrangement joins TRBV14 to TRBJ2-7, with 9 positions matching TRBD1. CDR3 length: 15 residues. The germline gives CDR1 SGHDN, CDR2 FVKESK. The junction had 9 bases not matched to a gene; V was cut back by 5 bases and J by 4 bases. CDR3 loop: CASSYTGQGHYEQYF. The CDR3 DNA follows: TGTGCCAGCAGCTATACCGGACAGGGGCATTACGAGCAGTACTTC.

V usage is TRBV7-8 and J usage is TRBJ2-5, with 7 bases that match TRBD1. Germline values: CDR1 SGHVS, CDR2 FQNEAQ. The CDR3 has 14 amino acids. Trimming removed 3 bases from V and 7 bases from J; junction bases left unmatched: 8. The CDR3 protein is CASSFRDRDGTQYF. The CDR3 nucleotides are TGTGCCAGCAGCTTCCGAGACAGGGATGGGACCCAGTACTTC.

The chain couples TRBV5-6 to TRBJ1-5; D perhaps matches TRBD1 (5 bases). This CDR3 has 15 amino acids. From germline, CDR1 is SGHDT and CDR2 YYEEEE. V was pared by 2 bases and J by 5 bases, with 14 bases between. The CDR3 sequence is CASSFSGLRDQPQHF. As DNA, the CDR3 is TGTGCCAGCAGCTTCTCGGGACTCAGAGATCAGCCCCAGCATTTT.

V and J are TRBV7-2 and TRBJ2-7, with 12 bases that match TRBD2. Germline V gene lookup returns CDR1 SGHTA and CDR2 FQGNSA. The J segment lost 6 bases and the V segment lost 0 bases, leaving 15 bases of the junction unmatched. The CDR3 is 19 residues long. The CDR3 nucleotides read TGTGCCAGCAGCTTAGCGCTCGCTAGCGGGAGGGCCGTGGTTATCGAGCAGTACTTC. This translates into CASSLALASGRAVVIEQYF.

The V call is TRBV5-1, the J call TRBJ2-5, with TRBD1 as a possible D gene (5 bases). Germline loops: CDR1 SGHRS, CDR2 YFSETQ. V dropped 0 bases and J dropped 4 bases, with 10 bases sitting between them. This CDR3 contains 14 residues. The CDR3 region has the DNA TGCGCCAGCAGCTTGGGCCAGGGCGGAGAGACCCAGTACTTC. It specifies CASSLGQGGETQYF.

V gene TRBV4-3 combines with J gene TRBJ2-7; TRBD2 is a possible D gene (6 bases). Trimming removed 0 bases at V and 2 bases at J, with 14 bases between. The CDR3 runs to 16 residues. CDR1 LGHNA and CDR2 YSLEER come from the germline V gene. CDR3 amino acids: CASSQDWASETYEQYF. The CDR3 DNA follows: TGCGCCAGCAGCCAAGATTGGGCTAGCGAAACCTACGAGCAGTACTTC.

The J gene is TRBJ2-1, the V gene TRBV7-9; possible D gene TRBD2, 7 bases. Trimming removed 5 bases from V and 3 bases from J, with 17 bases in between. The CDR3 is 16 residues long. CDR1 is SEHNR and CDR2 is FQNEAQ in the germline V gene (reference sequence). The CDR3: CASSPRGLAVYNEQFF. In DNA, the CDR3 is TGTGCCAGCAGCCCCCGGGGGCTAGCGGTCTACAATGAGCAGTTCTTC.

This clone was counted once. The J gene is TRBJ2-7, the V gene TRBV11-2; TRBD2 matches at 10 bases. The germline CDR1 and CDR2 sequences are SGHAT and FQNNGV. This CDR3 has 16 amino acids. With V trimmed by 3 bases and J by 2 bases, 7 bases remained unmatched. CDR3 nucleotides: TGTGCCAGCAGCTTCCTCAATCTAGCGGGAGCCTACGAGCAGTACTTC. Its translation: CASSFLNLAGAYEQYF.

This clone has a single count. The CDR3: CASSLESGGYTF. CDR3 DNA sequence: TGTGCCAGCAGCTTAGAGTCCGGTGGCTACACCTTC. V gene TRBV7-9 combines with J gene TRBJ1-2; D gene ambiguous. The CDR3 consists of 12 residues. The germline V and J ends were trimmed by 1 base and 7 bases, with 7 bases remaining between them. CDR1 is SEHNR, CDR2 FQNEAQ, per germline (reference sequence).

This rearrangement joins TRBV7-2 to TRBJ2-7; 8 nucleotides align to TRBD1. CDR1 and CDR2 (germline): SGHTA, FQGNSA. The CDR3 totals 11 residues. The trim removed 5 bases at V and 9 bases at J, leaving 3 bases unmatched. CDR3 protein: CASSADRVQYF. The CDR3 nucleotides read TGTGCCAGCAGCGCGGACAGGGTGCAGTACTTC.

This clone has more than one count but fewer than ten. The genes are TRBV6-1 and TRBJ1-5; unclear D gene. With 2 bases removed from V and 6 bases from J, the gap between germline ends came to 17 bases. This CDR3 has 16 residues. Germline V gives CDR1 MNHNS, CDR2 SASEGT. The DNA for the CDR3 is TGTGCCAGCAGTGAATTTGGGGAGGGTTCGTCTCAGCCCCAGCATTTT. Translated, it gives CASSEFGEGSSQPQHF.

This rearrangement joins TRBV19 to TRBJ1-5, with D hard to call. The CDR3 sequence is 17 residues long. Germline-derived CDR1 and CDR2 are LNHDA and SQIVND (reference sequence). The ends were cut back, 3 bases at V and 6 bases at J, with 21 bases in the middle. CDR3 in amino acids: CASSIIRWEGSAQPQHF. In nucleotides, the CDR3 is TGTGCCAGTAGTATTATCCGATGGGAGGGCTCAGCTCAGCCCCAGCATTTT.

The chain employs TRBV10-1 and TRBJ1-2; tentatively, D is TRBD1 (5 bases). V lost 0 bases, J lost 3 bases, and 8 bases lay in between. Germline CDR1 and CDR2: WNHNN and SYGVQD (reference sequence). This CDR3 contains 14 residues. Here the CDR3 DNA reads TGCGCCAGCAGTGAGTCAGGGGTGGACTATGGCTACACCTTC. Translation: CASSESGVDYGYTF.

J is TRBJ2-7 and V is TRBV30; D might be TRBD2 (6 bases). V gave up 4 bases and J gave up 2 bases, with 9 bases separating them. The CDR3 spans 12 residues. The germline gives CDR1 GTSNPN, CDR2 SVGIG (reference sequence). CDR3 loop: CAWNGGPYEQYF. The CDR3 DNA reads as TGTGCCTGGAATGGAGGGCCCTACGAGCAGTACTTC. Drawing the rest from reference TRBV30 and TRBJ2-7, the complete variable domain is SQTIHQWPATLVQPVGSPLSLECTVEGTSNPNLYWYRQAAGRGLQLLFYSVGIGQISSEVPQNLSASRPQDRQFILSSKKLLLSDSGFYLCAWNGGPYEQYFGPGTRLTVT.

The chain carries TRBV7-9 and TRBJ1-2; 7 nucleotides line up with TRBD1. This CDR3 is 17 amino acids long. In germline, CDR1 is SEHNR, CDR2 FQNEAQ (reference sequence). V was clipped by 10 bases and J by 1 base; unmatched bases: 18. CDR3 loop: CAIPHRGESTLNYGYTF. The CDR3 nucleotides read TGTGCCATCCCGCACAGGGGCGAATCAACACTTAACTATGGCTACACCTTC.

This CDR3 reads CASSLGQGQRYEQYF. The CDR3 DNA reads TGCGCCAGCAGCCTTGGACAGGGGCAGCGTTACGAGCAGTACTTC. The chain recombines TRBV4-1 with TRBJ2-7; 9 nucleotides align to TRBD1. Germline CDR1 is MGHRA and CDR2 is YSYEKL. J lost 4 bases, V lost 4 bases, and 8 bases had no gene match. This CDR3 spans 15 amino acids.

This sequence joins TRBV7-6 and TRBJ2-2; D may be TRBD1 (6 bases). With 5 bases removed from V and 0 bases from J, the gap between germline ends came to 13 bases. Germline-derived CDR1 and CDR2 are SGHVS and FNYEAQ. CDR3 length equals 16 residues. The CDR3 nucleotides are TGTGCCAGCAGCCCCGTGGACAGCTCGAACACCGGGGAGCTGTTTTTT. Protein product: CASSPVDSSNTGELFF.

V gene TRBV5-6 combines with J gene TRBJ2-7; 12 bases agree with TRBD1. This CDR3 region has 15 residues. In germline, CDR1 is SGHDT, CDR2 YYEEEE. V lost 4 bases, J lost 6 bases, and 8 bases stayed unmatched. As DNA, the CDR3 is TGTGCCAGCAGCCCTAGGGGACAGGGGGCCCTCGAGCAGTACTTC. This codes for CASSPRGQGALEQYF.

This chain connects TRBV4-3 to TRBJ2-3, with 11 bases identical to TRBD2. With V trimmed by 2 bases and J by 4 bases, 5 bases remained unmatched. The CDR3 is 16 amino acids. The germline V gene has CDR1 LGHNA and CDR2 YSLEER. CDR3 DNA sequence: TGCGCCAGCAGCCAACTGCTAGCGGGAGGCGCAGATACGCAGTATTTT. This encodes CASSQLLAGGADTQYF.

This clone came up many times. This chain connects TRBV27 to TRBJ2-3; 7 nucleotides align to TRBD1. Per germline, CDR1 MNHEY and CDR2 SMNVEV (reference sequence). V dropped 7 bases and J dropped 6; count of bases not matched to a gene: 13. The CDR3 totals 15 residues. In DNA form, the CDR3 reads TGTGCCAGCACTTCCCGGGACCCCAGGGGGGATACGCAGTATTTT. Translating it yields CASTSRDPRGDTQYF.

The CDR3 is CASSLMATAQETQYF. CDR3 sequence (DNA): TGTGCCAGCAGCTTGATGGCGACAGCACAAGAGACCCAGTACTTC. The chain employs TRBV5-4 and TRBJ2-5, with a possible D match to TRBD1 (5 bases). Trimming took off 1 base at V and 2 bases at J, with 12 bases between the two ends. The germline V gene encodes CDR1 SGHNT and CDR2 YYREEE (reference sequence). The CDR3 runs 15 residues.